These 2 T cell receptor beta chains were sequenced from one sample in a study of control samples from healthy donors and cancer patients. TCRdb's copy holds only in-frame clones and misses some; the assay was immunoSEQ multiplex PCR. This table has some 130,000 clones, around 90% appearing once. Source material: blood. The receptors stem from a man aged 18 to 29 in good health.

This chain links TRBV30 with TRBJ1-1, with D possibly matching TRBD1 (5 bases). The CDR3 runs 13 residues. The V gene's germline CDR1 is GTSNPN and CDR2 SVGIG (reference sequence). V was shortened by 1 base and J by 4 bases, with 10 bases between the two germline ends. Written as DNA, the CDR3 is TGTGCCTGGAGTGGCGGGGCGGGCACTGAAGCTTTCTTT. Protein: CAWSGGAGTEAFF.

This clone was recorded only once. V gene TRBV30 combines with J gene TRBJ1-2; 8 bases match TRBD1. The CDR3 length is 14 residues. The V and J ends lost 1 base and 5 bases, in that order; junction bases with no gene match: 6. Germline CDR1 reads GTSNPN; CDR2 reads SVGIG (reference sequence). This chain's CDR3 is CAWSADRVIYGYTF. The CDR3 nucleotides are TGTGCCTGGAGTGCGGACAGGGTTATTTATGGCTACACCTTC.